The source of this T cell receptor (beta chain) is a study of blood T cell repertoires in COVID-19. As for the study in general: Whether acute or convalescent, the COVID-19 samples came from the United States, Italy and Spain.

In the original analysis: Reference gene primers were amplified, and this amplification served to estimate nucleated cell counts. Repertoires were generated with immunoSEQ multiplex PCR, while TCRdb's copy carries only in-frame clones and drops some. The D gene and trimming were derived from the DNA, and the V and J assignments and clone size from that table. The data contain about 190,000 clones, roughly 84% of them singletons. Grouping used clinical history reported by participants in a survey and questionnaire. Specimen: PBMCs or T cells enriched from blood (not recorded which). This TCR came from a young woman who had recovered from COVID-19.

CDR3: CASSLAPHNEQFF. CDR3 DNA sequence: TGTGCCAGCAGTTTGGCTCCCCACAATGAGCAGTTCTTC. The chain carries TRBV12-3 or TRBV12-4 and TRBJ2-1; no definite D call. The germline V and J ends were trimmed by 3 bases and 5 bases, with 8 bases remaining between them. The CDR3 has 13 amino acids.